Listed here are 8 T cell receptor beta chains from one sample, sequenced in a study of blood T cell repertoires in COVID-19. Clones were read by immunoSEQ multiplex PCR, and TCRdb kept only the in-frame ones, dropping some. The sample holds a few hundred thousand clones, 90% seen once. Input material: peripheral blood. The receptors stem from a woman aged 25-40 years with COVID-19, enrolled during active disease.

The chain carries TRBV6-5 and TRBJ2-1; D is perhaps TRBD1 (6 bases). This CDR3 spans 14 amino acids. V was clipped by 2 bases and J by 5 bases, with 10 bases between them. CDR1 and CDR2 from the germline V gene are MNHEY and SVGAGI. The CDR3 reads CASSYRGINNEQFF. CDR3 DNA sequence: TGTGCCAGCAGTTACAGGGGGATAAACAATGAGCAGTTCTTC.

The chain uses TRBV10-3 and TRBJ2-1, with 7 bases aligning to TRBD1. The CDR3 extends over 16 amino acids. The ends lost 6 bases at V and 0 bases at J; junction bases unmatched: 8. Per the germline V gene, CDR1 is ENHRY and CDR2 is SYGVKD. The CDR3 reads CAIRTTGQSSYNEQFF. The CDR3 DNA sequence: TGTGCCATCAGGACAACGGGACAGAGCTCCTACAATGAGCAGTTCTTC.

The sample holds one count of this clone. For the CDR3, the DNA is TGTGCCAGCAGCTTAATAGCAGACAATGAGCAGTTCTTC. It encodes CASSLIADNEQFF. This sequence joins TRBV7-9 and TRBJ2-1; no firm D call. Germline CDR1 and CDR2: SEHNR and FQNEAQ (reference sequence). This CDR3 spans 13 amino acids. The V end lost 2 bases, the J end lost 5 bases, and 7 bases lay between the germline ends.

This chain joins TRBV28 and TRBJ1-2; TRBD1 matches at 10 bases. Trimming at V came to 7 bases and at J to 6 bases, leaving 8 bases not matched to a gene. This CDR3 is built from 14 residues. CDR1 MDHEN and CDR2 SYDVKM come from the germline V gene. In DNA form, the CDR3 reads TGTGCCAGCACCCGGGACAGGGGAATAGATGGCTACACCTTC. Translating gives CASTRDRGIDGYTF.

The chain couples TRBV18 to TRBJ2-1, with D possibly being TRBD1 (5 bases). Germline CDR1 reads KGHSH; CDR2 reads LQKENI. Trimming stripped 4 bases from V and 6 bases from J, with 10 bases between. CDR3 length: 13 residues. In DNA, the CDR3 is TGTGCCAGCTCACACAAACAGGTCAATGAGCAGTTCTTC. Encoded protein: CASSHKQVNEQFF.

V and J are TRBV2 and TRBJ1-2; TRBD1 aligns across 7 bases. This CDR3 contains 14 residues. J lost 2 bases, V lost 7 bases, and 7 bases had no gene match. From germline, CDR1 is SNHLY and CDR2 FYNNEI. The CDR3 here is CASTGSTGNYGYTF. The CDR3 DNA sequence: TGTGCCAGCACCGGATCGACAGGGAACTATGGCTACACCTTC. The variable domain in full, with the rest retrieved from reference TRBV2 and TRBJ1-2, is EPEVTQTPSHQVTQMGQEVILRCVPISNHLYFYWYRQILGQKVEFLVSFYNNEISEKSEIFDDQFSVERPDGSNFTLKIRSTKLEDSAMYFCASTGSTGNYGYTFGSGTRLTVV.

The CDR3, as DNA: TGTGCCAGCAGCCCCATAGGCCAGCGGGAAAAAGATACGCAGTATTTT. Its translation: CASSPIGQREKDTQYF. The chain recombines TRBV7-8 with TRBJ2-3; 7 bases match TRBD2. Looked up from germline, CDR1 is SGHVS and CDR2 is FQNEAQ. With 5 bases clipped from V and 5 bases from J, the junction kept 13 bases outside the gene matches. This CDR3 has 16 amino acids.

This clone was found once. CDR3 nucleotide sequence: TGTGCCAGCAGTTCGGGACTAGCGGAAGTTCTCTACGAGCAGTACTTC. Its translation: CASSSGLAEVLYEQYF. This rearrangement joins TRBV27 to TRBJ2-7; TRBD2 agrees at 11 bases. V was clipped by 4 bases and J by 3 bases; unmatched bases: 8. This CDR3 is built from 16 residues. Germline values: CDR1 MNHEY, CDR2 SMNVEV (reference sequence).